Listed here is a single T cell receptor (beta chain). Profiled with immunoSEQ multiplex PCR; TCRdb holds only in-frame clones, not every one. The sample records a few hundred thousand clones, approximately 84% being singletons. Germline V gene lookup returns CDR1 MDHEN and CDR2 SYDVKM. Trimming took 5 bases from V and 8 from J, leaving 22 bases between them. The CDR3 spans 16 residues. This entry belongs to a study of blood T cell repertoires in COVID-19. The chain employs TRBV28 and TRBJ2-1; possible D gene TRBD2, 7 bases. The receptor was derived from a woman in her twenties or thirties who had recovered from COVID-19. The sample comprised PBMCs or T cells enriched from blood (not recorded which). The CDR3 DNA is TGTGCCAGCAGTCCACCCGGACGGCGGGGGCTTCATGAGCAGTTCTTC. This codes for CASSPPGRRGLHEQFF.